This T cell receptor (beta chain) was obtained from a study of blood T cell repertoires in COVID-19 (dated by TCRdb to between 2020 and 2021). For the wider study: Samples covering the acute and convalescent phases of COVID-19 were provided by collaborators in the United States, Italy and Spain. The dataset comprised deeply sampled blood TCRbeta repertoires from subjects exposed to, actively infected with, or recovered from COVID-19. The material from the prospective study consisted of cDNA or gDNA derived from T cells, B-cell-depleted T cells, or PBMCs. Samples were obtained from the ongoing ImmuneRACE study (first 160 participants) and from about 1,300 subjects provided by 6 global collaborators. A freely available public database, intended as a resource for researchers studying the immune response to SARS-CoV-2, is where the repertoires were released. HLA class I and class II types, where available, came from metadata supplied by the sample provider rather than from assay-based typing. The sample metadata nearly always contained a de-identified subject ID, COVID-19 status, age in years and sex.

Participants in the prospective study were aged roughly 18 to 100 years, lived in some 24 United States geographic areas, and enrolled through a virtual design. To assign participants to cohorts, the prospective study relied on clinical history that participants themselves reported in a screening survey and a study questionnaire. ImmuneRACE Cohort 3 recovered participants were defined by two consecutive negative NP/OP PCR tests, healthcare professional clearance, or symptom resolution. In the prospective study, whole blood, serum and a nasopharyngeal or oropharyngeal swab were collected from each participant by mobile phlebotomists. Participants in the prospective study had the option to provide additional blood draws and questionnaires over a roughly two-month period. Before DNA extraction, blood samples from the prospective study were shipped at room temperature or frozen. Study-wide findings and limitations: Clinical and demographic metadata were provided uncurated, with the amount varying by source and participant.

The immunoSEQ Assay, a bias-controlled multiplex PCR, was used to amplify TCRbeta CDR3 regions from genomic DNA. The paper's data handling went like this. The number of nucleated cells in each sample was estimated from the amplification of reference gene primers within the assay. To quantify the absolute abundance of each unique TCRbeta CDR3 rearrangement, sequence reads were collapsed and filtered. For each sample, productive Simpson clonality was calculated as the square root of Simpson's diversity index across productive rearrangements. TCRdb's version of the immuneACCESS table is confined to in-frame rearrangements and falls short of the full clone set. An unresolved V gene accounts for under half of the shortfall where checked; the remainder is of unknown origin. The DNA gave D and trimming, while V, J and clone size come from that table. This sample has around 230,000 clones in its table, and around four fifths of those were observed once. Over 14% of the sample lies in the top ten.

Concerning this clone: It lacks a known antigen. Base qualities are not at hand, and no much larger clone is one base apart.

CDR1 is given as LNHNV and CDR2 as YYDKDF, both from the germline V gene (reference sequence). A distance of 10 bases separates the germline ends of V and J, which lose 7 bases and 4 bases respectively. Its CDR3 holds 12 amino acids, cysteine through phenylalanine. Only the CDR3 region is kept as DNA, spanning 36 bases read in frame from base 1. The chain was built from TRBV15 and TRBJ1-1; the best D guess is TRBD1, with 5 bases matching. This sequence was found in a man aged 40-49 years who had recovered from COVID-19. Sequencing was carried out using PBMCs or T cells enriched from blood (not recorded which). The CDR3 protein: CATTGGGTEAFF. The DNA is as follows: TGTGCCACCACCGGCGGGGGCACTGAAGCTTTCTTT.